The rows below give T cell receptor beta chains drawn from one sample of a study of T cell responses to AZD1222 COVID-19 vaccine. The repertoire was sequenced with immunoSEQ multiplex PCR; TCRdb's copy has only in-frame clones and lacks some. This sample has roughly 120,000 clones; 85% to 90% occur once, and the top ten carry roughly 3.8%. The material sequenced was peripheral blood, taken 28 days after the second AZD1222 dose. The receptors here all came from an adult who received the AZD1222 COVID-19 vaccine. Each CDR3 is given with its conserved first and last residue. A D gene is named only where the DNA matches it firmly. Clone size, where shown, is once, few, many, or a class for clones that have expanded.

J gene,D gene,clone size,V gene,CDR3 DNA,CDR3 protein
TRBJ1-3,.,.,TRBV15,TGTGCCACCAGCCGAGGTGATTTCTCTGGAAACACCATATATTTT,CATSRGDFSGNTIYF
TRBJ2-2,TRBD1,.,TRBV4-3,TGCGCCAGCAGCCAAGGGAGGACAGGGAGGACCGGGGAGCTGTTTTTT,CASSQGRTGRTGELFF
TRBJ1-2,.,.,TRBV6-2/TRBV6-3,TGTGCCAGCAGTTACGGGGGATCTGGTTATGGCTACACCTTC,CASSYGGSGYGYTF
TRBJ2-7,.,.,TRBV27,TGTGCCAGCAGTCCGGTATTGGAGCAGTACTTC,CASSPVLEQYF
TRBJ2-6,.,.,TRBV28,TGTGCCAGCAGTTTACGCCAGTGGAGGGGCTCTGGGGCCAACGTCCTGACTTTC,CASSLRQWRGSGANVLTF
TRBJ1-2,TRBD1,.,TRBV19,TGTGCCAGTCGGGACAGGAGGGACCCCCCGAGTTTTGACGGCTACACCTTC,CASRDRRDPPSFDGYTF
TRBJ2-6,.,.,TRBV27,TGTGCCAGCAGTTTAAGTTCTGGGGCCAACGTCCTGACTTTC,CASSLSSGANVLTF
TRBJ2-2,TRBD2,.,TRBV7-6,TGTGCCAGCAGCTTAGGGACTAGCGGGACGGGCGGGGAGCTGTTTTTT,CASSLGTSGTGGELFF
TRBJ2-1,TRBD1,.,TRBV7-3,TGTGCCAGCAGCACAGGGGGGCTCAGCCCCTACAATGAGCAGTTCTTC,CASSTGGLSPYNEQFF
TRBJ1-2,.,.,TRBV12-3/TRBV12-4,TGTGCCAGCAGTTTACGGGACGGCTACACCTTC,CASSLRDGYTF
TRBJ1-1,TRBD1,.,TRBV3-1/TRBV3-2,TGTGCCAGCAGCCGACCGGGACAGGGCGAAGCTTTCTTT,CASSRPGQGEAFF
TRBJ2-7,TRBD2,.,TRBV4-1,TGCGCCAGCAGCCAAGGGCACCTTCTAGCGGGCACCAACTACGAGCAGTACTTC,CASSQGHLLAGTNYEQYF
TRBJ1-1,TRBD1,.,TRBV7-3,TGTGCCAGCAGCTTAGACAGGGTGACTGAAGCTTTCTTT,CASSLDRVTEAFF
TRBJ1-1,TRBD1,.,TRBV29-1,TGCAGCGTTGGGGGAAGGGGGCTGAACACTGAAGCTTTCTTT,CSVGGRGLNTEAFF
TRBJ1-2,.,.,TRBV27,TGTGCCAGCAGTTTTGGCGGGCTCAGTGGCTACACCTTC,CASSFGGLSGYTF
TRBJ1-1,.,.,TRBV4-2,TGTGCCAGCAGCCAGGCTGAACACCCGAACACTGAAGCTTTCTTT,CASSQAEHPNTEAFF
TRBJ2-7,.,.,TRBV20-1,TGCAGTGTGGGGGGCTCCTACGAGCAGTACTTC,CSVGGSYEQYF
TRBJ1-6,TRBD1,.,TRBV3-1/TRBV3-2,TGTGCCAGCAGCCAAGGGACAGGGGGGTCACCCCTCCACTTT,CASSQGTGGSPLHF
TRBJ2-1,.,.,TRBV10-3,TGTGCCACCGAGCCCGGAGGGCCGGGGTACAATGAGCAGTTCTTC,CATEPGGPGYNEQFF
TRBJ2-1,TRBD2,.,TRBV7-6,TGTGCCAGCAGCTACGAGGGACTAGCGGGGGCCGGGTACAATGAGCAGTTCTTC,CASSYEGLAGAGYNEQFF
TRBJ1-3,TRBD1,.,TRBV2,TGTGCCAGCAGACCCAGGGGGCCATTCTCTGGAAACACCATATATTTT,CASRPRGPFSGNTIYF
TRBJ2-4,.,once,TRBV6-1,TGTGCCAGCAGTGAGGGCCCCGAAACAGACTTAGCCAAAAACATTCAGTACTTC,CASSEGPETDLAKNIQYF
TRBJ2-1,.,once,TRBV3-1/TRBV3-2,TGTGCCAGCAGCCAGGCTCTGATGGGAGAGCAGTTCTTC,CASSQALMGEQFF
TRBJ2-7,.,.,TRBV28,TGTGCCAGCAGTTTCCGGGACTGGAACTCCTACGAGCAGTACTTC,CASSFRDWNSYEQYF
TRBJ2-7,.,.,TRBV7-8,TGTGCCAGCAGCTTTCGGTCGGAGCAGTACTTC,CASSFRSEQYF
TRBJ2-7,.,once,TRBV5-4,TGTGCCAGCAGCTTTGTGGGAGTGTACGAGCAGTACTTC,CASSFVGVYEQYF
TRBJ2-7,.,.,TRBV7-2,TGTGCCAGCAGCTCTCTCGCGGCGGGCGAGCAGTACTTC,CASSSLAAGEQYF
TRBJ2-5,.,.,TRBV30,TGTGCCTGGAGTGTCACTAGCTTCAAAGAGACCCAGTACTTC,CAWSVTSFKETQYF
TRBJ1-4,TRBD1,few,TRBV18,TGTGCCAGCTCACCTGGGACAGGGCGTAATGAAAAACTGTTTTTT,CASSPGTGRNEKLFF